The rows below give T cell receptor beta chains drawn from one sample of a study of beta chain features in type 1 diabetes. Measured with immunoSEQ multiplex PCR; TCRdb has only the in-frame clones, and not every one. The data hold hundreds of thousands of clones, with 8% to 13% observed a single time. The sequenced sample was naive CD4+ T cells from blood. The receptors come from a woman aged 25 to 39 in good health. Both conserved end residues are part of each CDR3. Each record gives: V gene, D gene, J gene, clone size, CDR3 DNA, CDR3 protein. A D gene is named only where the DNA matches it firmly. Not all rows give a size; the values are once, few, many and, for expanded clones, a class.

v_call: TRBV9; d_call: TRBD2; j_call: TRBJ2-1; clone_size: NA; cdr3_nt: TGTGCCAGCAGCGTACGAAGGGACATAGGGACTAGCGGGAGGAATGAGCAGTTCTTC; cdr3_aa: CASSVRRDIGTSGRNEQFF
v_call: TRBV28; d_call: TRBD2; j_call: TRBJ2-7; clone_size: NA; cdr3_nt: TGTGCCAGCAGTTTAGCGGGAGTAGGTGAGCAGTACTTC; cdr3_aa: CASSLAGVGEQYF
v_call: TRBV14; d_call: TRBD2; j_call: TRBJ2-1; clone_size: few; cdr3_nt: TGTGCCAGCAGCCAAGAGTGGACTAGCTACAATGAGCAGTTCTTC; cdr3_aa: CASSQEWTSYNEQFF
v_call: TRBV11-3; d_call: TRBD1; j_call: TRBJ2-5; clone_size: NA; cdr3_nt: TGTGCCAGCAACAAAGGAGGGACAGGAGATCCCCAGTACTTC; cdr3_aa: CASNKGGTGDPQYF
v_call: TRBV7-9; d_call: TRBD1; j_call: TRBJ1-5; clone_size: few; cdr3_nt: TGTGCCAGCAGCCTATCGGGACAGACAAATCAGCCCCAGCATTTT; cdr3_aa: CASSLSGQTNQPQHF
v_call: TRBV20-1; d_call: NA; j_call: TRBJ2-1; clone_size: few; cdr3_nt: TGCAGTGCTTTCACAGGCAATGAGCAGTTCTTC; cdr3_aa: CSAFTGNEQFF
v_call: TRBV15; d_call: TRBD1; j_call: TRBJ1-2; clone_size: few; cdr3_nt: TGTGCCACCAGCGCACGACAGGGGGCGGGCTATGGCTACACCTTC; cdr3_aa: CATSARQGAGYGYTF
v_call: TRBV28; d_call: TRBD1; j_call: TRBJ1-3; clone_size: few; cdr3_nt: TGTGCCAGCACCGGGACAGGGGTATTTGGTTATGGTTTT; cdr3_aa: CASTGTGVFGYGF
v_call: TRBV11-2; d_call: NA; j_call: TRBJ1-1; clone_size: NA; cdr3_nt: TGTGCCAGCAGCTCATCTATGAACACTGAAGCTTTCTTT; cdr3_aa: CASSSSMNTEAFF
v_call: TRBV28; d_call: NA; j_call: TRBJ2-1; clone_size: few; cdr3_nt: TGTGCCAGCAAGGAGACTAGGTGGTTCTTC; cdr3_aa: CASKETRWFF
v_call: TRBV5-1; d_call: NA; j_call: TRBJ2-1; clone_size: few; cdr3_nt: TGCGCCAGCAGCTTGGCAGCGGGTGAGCAGTTCTTC; cdr3_aa: CASSLAAGEQFF
v_call: TRBV5-1; d_call: NA; j_call: TRBJ2-3; clone_size: NA; cdr3_nt: TGCGCCAGCAGCTTACTCGCACGCAATACGCAGTATTTT; cdr3_aa: CASSLLARNTQYF
v_call: TRBV5-1; d_call: NA; j_call: TRBJ2-1; clone_size: few; cdr3_nt: TGCGCCAGCAGCTTAGTGGGAGAGTACAATGAGCAGTTCTTC; cdr3_aa: CASSLVGEYNEQFF
v_call: TRBV5-8; d_call: NA; j_call: TRBJ2-4; clone_size: NA; cdr3_nt: TGTGCCAGCAGCATCGGACAGCTAGCCAAAAACATTCAGTACTTC; cdr3_aa: CASSIGQLAKNIQYF
v_call: TRBV9; d_call: TRBD1; j_call: TRBJ2-5; clone_size: NA; cdr3_nt: TGTGCCAGCAGCCCCCACCGGGACAGACAAGAGACCCAGTACTTC; cdr3_aa: CASSPHRDRQETQYF
v_call: TRBV4-3; d_call: NA; j_call: TRBJ1-2; clone_size: few; cdr3_nt: TGCGCCAGCAGCCAAGGGGGGGGCCCCATTGTTGGTGGCTACACCTTC; cdr3_aa: CASSQGGGPIVGGYTF
v_call: TRBV12-5; d_call: NA; j_call: TRBJ2-1; clone_size: NA; cdr3_nt: TGTGCTAGTGCCGCAGACAGAAGCTCCTACAATGAGCAGTTCTTC; cdr3_aa: CASAADRSSYNEQFF
v_call: TRBV18; d_call: NA; j_call: TRBJ2-1; clone_size: few; cdr3_nt: TGTGCCAGCTCACCCCTCGGGACTCCCAATGAGCAGTTCTTC; cdr3_aa: CASSPLGTPNEQFF
v_call: TRBV9; d_call: NA; j_call: TRBJ2-1; clone_size: few; cdr3_nt: TGTGCCAGCAGCGTTGAGGACAATGAGCAGTTCTTC; cdr3_aa: CASSVEDNEQFF
v_call: TRBV7-9; d_call: NA; j_call: TRBJ1-1; clone_size: NA; cdr3_nt: TGTGCCAGCAGCTTAGCTGCAGGGGTCACTGAAGCTTTCTTT; cdr3_aa: CASSLAAGVTEAFF
v_call: TRBV5-6; d_call: NA; j_call: TRBJ2-2; clone_size: NA; cdr3_nt: TGTGCCAGCAGCTTGACCGCCGGGAACACCGGGGAGCTGTTTTTT; cdr3_aa: CASSLTAGNTGELFF
v_call: TRBV5-1; d_call: TRBD2; j_call: TRBJ2-3; clone_size: NA; cdr3_nt: TGCGCCAGCAGCGGACTCCGACTAGCGGGAGGAGATACGCAGTATTTT; cdr3_aa: CASSGLRLAGGDTQYF
v_call: TRBV28; d_call: TRBD1; j_call: TRBJ2-7; clone_size: NA; cdr3_nt: TGTGCCAGCAGGACGGACAGGGGGGACTACGAGCAGTACTTC; cdr3_aa: CASRTDRGDYEQYF